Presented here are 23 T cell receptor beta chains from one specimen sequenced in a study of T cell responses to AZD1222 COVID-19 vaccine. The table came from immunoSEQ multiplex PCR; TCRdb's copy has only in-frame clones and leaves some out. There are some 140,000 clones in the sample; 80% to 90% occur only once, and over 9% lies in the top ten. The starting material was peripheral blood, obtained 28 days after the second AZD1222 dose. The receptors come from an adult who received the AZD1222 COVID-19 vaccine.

The CDR3 nucleotides read TGCGCCAGCAGCTCAACTCTTTCCACCGGGGAGCTGTTTTTT. Translated, it gives CASSSTLSTGELFF. V and J are TRBV5-1 and TRBJ2-2; no clear D gene. From germline, CDR1 is SGHRS and CDR2 YFSETQ. The CDR3 has 14 amino acids. Between the trimmed V and J ends, which lost 3 bases and 4 bases, there was a span of 10 bases.

The CDR3 DNA reads TGTGCCAGCAGCCCCTGGACCGCTTCGAACACTGAAGCTTTCTTT. It specifies CASSPWTASNTEAFF. The V call is TRBV11-2, the J call TRBJ1-1; no clear D gene. The CDR3 is made up of 15 amino acids. Trimming cost V 5 bases and J 1 base, with 14 bases left between them. Germline loops: CDR1 SGHAT, CDR2 FQNNGV.

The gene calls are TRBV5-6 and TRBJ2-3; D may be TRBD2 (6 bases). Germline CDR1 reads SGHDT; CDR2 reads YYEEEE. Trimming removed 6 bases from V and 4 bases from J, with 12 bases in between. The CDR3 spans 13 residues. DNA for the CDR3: TGTGCCAGCACAGACTCGGGAGCAGATACGCAGTATTTT. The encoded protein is CASTDSGADTQYF.

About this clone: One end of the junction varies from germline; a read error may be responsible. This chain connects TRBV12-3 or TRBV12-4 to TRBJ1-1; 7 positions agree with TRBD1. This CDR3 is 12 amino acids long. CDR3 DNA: TGTGCCTGCAGGGACAGGAACACTGAAGCTTTCTTT. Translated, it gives CACRDRNTEAFF.

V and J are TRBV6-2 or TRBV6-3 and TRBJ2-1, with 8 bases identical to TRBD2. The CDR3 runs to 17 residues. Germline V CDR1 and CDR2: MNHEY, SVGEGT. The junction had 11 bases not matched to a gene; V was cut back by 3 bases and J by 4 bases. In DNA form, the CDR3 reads TGTGCCAGCAGTTATTCGATCCGGGGGGGCGGGTACAATGAGCAGTTCTTC. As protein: CASSYSIRGGGYNEQFF.

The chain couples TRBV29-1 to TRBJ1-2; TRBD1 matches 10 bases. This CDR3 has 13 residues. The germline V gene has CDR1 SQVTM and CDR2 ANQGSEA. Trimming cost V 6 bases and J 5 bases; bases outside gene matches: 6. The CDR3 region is CSVRTGGGYGYTF. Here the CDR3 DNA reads TGCAGCGTAAGGACAGGGGGAGGGTATGGCTACACCTTC.

The CDR3 DNA sequence: TGTGCCAGTAGCCCCGACAGGTTAGGTGGGGCCAACGTCCTGACTTTC. Protein: CASSPDRLGGANVLTF. V gene TRBV19 combines with J gene TRBJ2-6; D may be TRBD1 (6 bases). Trimming took 6 bases from V and 3 from J, leaving 15 bases between them. CDR3 size: 16 residues. The germline gives CDR1 LNHDA, CDR2 SQIVND (reference sequence).

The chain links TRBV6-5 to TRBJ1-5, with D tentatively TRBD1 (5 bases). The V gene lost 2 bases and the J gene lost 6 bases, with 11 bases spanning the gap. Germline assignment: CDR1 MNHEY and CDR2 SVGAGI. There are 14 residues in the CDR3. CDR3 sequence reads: CASSYVIGGQPQHF. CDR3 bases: TGTGCCAGCAGTTACGTCATCGGGGGTCAGCCCCAGCATTTT.

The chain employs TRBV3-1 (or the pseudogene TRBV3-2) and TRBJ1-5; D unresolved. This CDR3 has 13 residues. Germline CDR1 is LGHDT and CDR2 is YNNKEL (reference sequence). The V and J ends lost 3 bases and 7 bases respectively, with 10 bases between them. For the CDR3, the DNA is TGTGCCAGCAGCCAGTCAGGCGGGCAGCCCCAGCATTTT. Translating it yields CASSQSGGQPQHF.

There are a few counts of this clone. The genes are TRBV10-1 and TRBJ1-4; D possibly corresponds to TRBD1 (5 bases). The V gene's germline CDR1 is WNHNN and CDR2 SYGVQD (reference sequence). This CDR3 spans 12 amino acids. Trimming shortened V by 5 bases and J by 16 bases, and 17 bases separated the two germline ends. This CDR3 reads CASSPASGDGFF. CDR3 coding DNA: TGCGCCAGCAGTCCCGCCTCGGGGGATGGGTTTTTT.

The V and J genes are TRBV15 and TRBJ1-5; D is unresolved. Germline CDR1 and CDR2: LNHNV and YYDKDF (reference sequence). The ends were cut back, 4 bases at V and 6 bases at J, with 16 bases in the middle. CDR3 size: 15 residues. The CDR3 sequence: CATSKLRVSGQPQHF. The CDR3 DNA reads TGTGCCACCAGCAAATTACGGGTTTCGGGTCAGCCCCAGCATTTT. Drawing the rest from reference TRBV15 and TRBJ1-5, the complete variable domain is DAMVIQNPRYQVTQFGKPVTLSCSQTLNHNVMYWYQQKSSQAPKLLFHYYDKDFNNEADTPDNFQSRRPNTSFCFLDIRSPGLGDTAMYLCATSKLRVSGQPQHFGDGTRLSIL.

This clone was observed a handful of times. The CDR3 here is CASSQDSFSYEQYF. Written as DNA, the CDR3 is TGCGCCAGCAGCCAAGATTCGTTCTCCTACGAGCAGTACTTC. This chain uses TRBV4-3 with TRBJ2-7; D not certain. The CDR3 has 14 residues. V gave up 0 bases and J gave up 0 bases, with 6 bases separating them. Germline lookup yields CDR1 LGHNA and CDR2 YSLEER.

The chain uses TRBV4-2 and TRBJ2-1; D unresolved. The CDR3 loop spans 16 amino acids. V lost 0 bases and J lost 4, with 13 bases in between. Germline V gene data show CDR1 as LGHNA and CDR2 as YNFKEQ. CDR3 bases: TGTGCCAGCAGCCAAGATCCGGGTAATGGGTACAATGAGCAGTTCTTC. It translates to CASSQDPGNGYNEQFF.

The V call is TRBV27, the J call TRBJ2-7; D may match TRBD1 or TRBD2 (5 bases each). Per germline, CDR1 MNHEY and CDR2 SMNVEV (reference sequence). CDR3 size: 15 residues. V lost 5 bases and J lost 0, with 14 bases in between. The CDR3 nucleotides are TGTGCCAGCAGTCGGGACGTCTTTAGCTCCTACGAGCAGTACTTC. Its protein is CASSRDVFSSYEQYF.

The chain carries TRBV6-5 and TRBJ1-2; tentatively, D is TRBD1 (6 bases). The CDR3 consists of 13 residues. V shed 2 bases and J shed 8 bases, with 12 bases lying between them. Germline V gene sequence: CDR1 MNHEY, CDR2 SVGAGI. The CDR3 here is CASSYARGYGYTF. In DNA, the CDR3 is TGTGCCAGCAGTTACGCCAGGGGATACGGCTACACCTTC.

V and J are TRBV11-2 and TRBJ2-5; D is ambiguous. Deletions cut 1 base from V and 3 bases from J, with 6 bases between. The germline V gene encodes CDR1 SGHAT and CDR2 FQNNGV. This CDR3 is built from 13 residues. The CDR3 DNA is TGTGCCAGCAGCTTAGGTCTCAAAGAGACCCAGTACTTC. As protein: CASSLGLKETQYF.

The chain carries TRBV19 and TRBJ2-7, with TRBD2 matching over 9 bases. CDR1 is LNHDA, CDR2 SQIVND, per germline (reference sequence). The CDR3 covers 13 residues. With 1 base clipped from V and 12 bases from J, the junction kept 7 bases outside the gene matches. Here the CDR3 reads CASSIGSGSYRYF. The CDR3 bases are TGTGCCAGTAGTATAGGTAGCGGGAGTTACAGGTACTTC.

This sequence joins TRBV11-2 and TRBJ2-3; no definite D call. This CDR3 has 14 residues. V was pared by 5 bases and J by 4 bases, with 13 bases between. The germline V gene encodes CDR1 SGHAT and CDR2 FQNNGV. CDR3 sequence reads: CASSLWSGADTQYF. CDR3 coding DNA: TGTGCCAGCAGCCTATGGAGTGGCGCAGATACGCAGTATTTT.

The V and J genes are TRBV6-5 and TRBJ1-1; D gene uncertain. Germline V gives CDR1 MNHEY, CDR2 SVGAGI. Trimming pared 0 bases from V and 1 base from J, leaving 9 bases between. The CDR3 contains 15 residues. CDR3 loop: CASSYSRAPNTEAFF. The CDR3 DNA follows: TGTGCCAGCAGTTACTCAAGGGCTCCGAACACTGAAGCTTTCTTT.

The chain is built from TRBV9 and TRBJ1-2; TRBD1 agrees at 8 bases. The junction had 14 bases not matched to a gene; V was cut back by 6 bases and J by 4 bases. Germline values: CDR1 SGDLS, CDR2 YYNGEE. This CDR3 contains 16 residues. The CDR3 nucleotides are TGTGCCAGCACAGATCTGGGCAGGGGGCGAGGCTATGGCTACACCTTC. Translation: CASTDLGRGRGYGYTF. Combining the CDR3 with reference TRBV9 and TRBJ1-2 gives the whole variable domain DSGVTQTPKHLITATGQRVTLRCSPRSGDLSVYWYQQSLDQGLQFLIQYYNGEERAKGNILERFSAQQFPDLHSELNLSSLELGDSALYFCASTDLGRGRGYGYTFGSGTRLTVV.

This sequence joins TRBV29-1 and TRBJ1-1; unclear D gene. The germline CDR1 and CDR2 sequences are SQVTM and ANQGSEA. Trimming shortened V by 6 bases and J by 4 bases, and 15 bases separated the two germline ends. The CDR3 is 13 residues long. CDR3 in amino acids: CSVIPEEFTEAFF. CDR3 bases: TGCAGCGTCATACCGGAGGAGTTCACTGAAGCTTTCTTT. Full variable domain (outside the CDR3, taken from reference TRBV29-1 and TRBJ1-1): SAVISQKPSRDICQRGTSLTIQCQVDSQVTMMFWYRQQPGQSLTLIATANQGSEATYESGFVIDKFPISRPNLTFSTLTVSNMSPEDSSIYLCSVIPEEFTEAFFGQGTRLTVV.

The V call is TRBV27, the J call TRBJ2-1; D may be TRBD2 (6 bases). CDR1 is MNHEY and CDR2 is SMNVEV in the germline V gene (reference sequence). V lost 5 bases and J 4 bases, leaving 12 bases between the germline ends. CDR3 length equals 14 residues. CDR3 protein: CASSLGTGYNEQFF. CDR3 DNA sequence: TGTGCCAGCAGTCTAGGGACTGGTTACAATGAGCAGTTCTTC.

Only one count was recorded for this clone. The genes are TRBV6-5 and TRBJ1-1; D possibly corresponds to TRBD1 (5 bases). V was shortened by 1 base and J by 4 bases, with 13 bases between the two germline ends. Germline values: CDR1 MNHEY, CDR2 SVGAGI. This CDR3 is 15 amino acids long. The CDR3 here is CASSYWRAGGTEAFF. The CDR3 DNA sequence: TGTGCCAGCAGTTACTGGAGGGCCGGGGGCACTGAAGCTTTCTTT.